One and the same sample provided the 26 T cell receptor beta chains below, sequenced in a study of T-cell memory formation after mild COVID-19. TCRdb independently ran MiXCR on the 5' RACE reads; one entry per CDR3 protein. The table shows 250,000 to 400,000 distinct CDR3 sequences, with approximately 14% occurring only once. The sample comprised PBMCs or a T cell subset sorted from them (not recorded which). The source is a man between 18 and 29 years old who had mild COVID-19 (a few samples of this study predate the infection). Cell type and time point are not known.

In this sample, this clonotype turned up a few times. The V gene is TRBV9, the J gene TRBJ2-7; 14 bases are a match to TRBD2. There are 16 residues in the CDR3. Per germline, CDR1 SGDLS and CDR2 YYNGEE. The trim removed 4 bases at V and 2 bases at J, leaving 5 bases unmatched. The CDR3 reads CASSPRLAGGAYEQYF. As DNA, the CDR3 is TGTGCCAGCAGCCCTCGACTAGCGGGGGGGGCCTACGAGCAGTACTTC.

This clonotype was seen a few times. The chain's CDR3 is CASRGFSVNTEAFF. DNA for the CDR3: TGTGCCAGCAGAGGGTTTTCCGTGAACACTGAAGCTTTCTTT. V gene TRBV6-5 combines with J gene TRBJ1-1; D gene uncertain. The V gene's germline CDR1 is MNHEY and CDR2 SVGAGI. This CDR3 spans 14 amino acids. Trimming removed 6 bases from V and 0 bases from J, with 11 bases in between.

The chain couples TRBV4-3 to TRBJ2-3; D is possibly TRBD1 or TRBD2 (5 bases each). The CDR3 is 17 amino acids. Trimming stripped 0 bases from V and 6 bases from J, with 19 bases between. Germline values: CDR1 LGHNA, CDR2 YSLEER. CDR3 bases: TGCGCCAGCAGCCAAGAGAAGGGGACCGGACCCTACGATACGCAGTATTTT. Residues: CASSQEKGTGPYDTQYF.

CDR3 nucleotide sequence: TGTGCCAGCAGGACAGGGCTTCAAGAGACCCAGTACTTC. This encodes CASRTGLQETQYF. V usage is TRBV27 and J usage is TRBJ2-5, with 7 bases that match TRBD1. Germline loops: CDR1 MNHEY, CDR2 SMNVEV (reference sequence). Unmatched junction bases numbered 3, after V lost 6 bases and J lost 2 bases. The CDR3 totals 13 residues.

This clonotype turned up a few times. The chain links TRBV10-2 to TRBJ2-3, with D possibly TRBD2 on 5 matching bases. In germline, CDR1 is WSHSY, CDR2 SAAADI. The CDR3 totals 16 residues. Trimming removed 2 bases at V and 2 bases at J, with 14 bases between. CDR3 nucleotides: TGCGCCAGCAGTGAGACGCTACGGGGTCTCACAGATACGCAGTATTTT. This encodes CASSETLRGLTDTQYF.

The rearrangement joins TRBV7-8 to TRBJ1-2; TRBD1 is a possible D gene (5 bases). In germline, CDR1 is SGHVS, CDR2 FQNEAQ. Between the trimmed V and J ends, which lost 2 bases and 3 bases, there was a span of 16 bases. The CDR3 loop spans 16 amino acids. The CDR3 here is CASSLLGETGYYGYTF. CDR3 in DNA: TGTGCCAGCAGCTTATTGGGGGAGACGGGATACTATGGCTACACCTTC.

This clonotype was recorded a few times. This chain uses TRBV5-1 with TRBJ1-5; D gene unclear. The ends were cut back, 2 bases at V and 0 bases at J, with 12 bases in the middle. CDR3 length: 16 residues. Germline V gene sequence: CDR1 SGHRS, CDR2 YFSETQ. The CDR3 sequence: CASSFLGPYSNQPQHF. The CDR3, as DNA: TGCGCCAGCAGCTTTTTAGGACCTTATAGCAATCAGCCCCAGCATTTT. The whole variable domain, filled in from reference TRBV5-1 and TRBJ1-5, reads KAGVTQTPRYLIKTRGQQVTLSCSPISGHRSVSWYQQTPGQGLQFLFEYFSETQRNKGNFPGRFSGRQFSNSRSEMNVSTLELGDSALYLCASSFLGPYSNQPQHFGDGTRLSIL.

In this sample, this clonotype turned up a few times. This chain connects TRBV20-1 to TRBJ2-3, with 8 bases identical to TRBD2. The trim removed 5 bases at V and 3 bases at J, leaving 13 bases unmatched. The CDR3 has 16 amino acids. Germline V gene sequence: CDR1 DFQATT, CDR2 SNEGSKA (reference sequence). CDR3 region: CSASPRVAGYTDTQYF. The CDR3 coding sequence is TGCAGTGCTTCTCCCCGAGTAGCGGGGTATACAGATACGCAGTATTTT.

This clonotype was seen many times. V usage is TRBV6-5 and J usage is TRBJ2-1, with TRBD1 matching 9 bases. CDR3 length equals 14 residues. V shed 4 bases and J 8 bases; nucleotides not matched to a gene: 6. CDR1 is MNHEY and CDR2 is SVGAGI in the germline V gene. The DNA for the CDR3 is TGTGCCAGCAGTTCATCGGACAGGGGCCATGAGCAGTTCTTC. Translation: CASSSSDRGHEQFF.

The V call is TRBV19, the J call TRBJ2-2; 7 positions agree with TRBD1. The germline V gene encodes CDR1 LNHDA and CDR2 SQIVND (reference sequence). The ends lost 9 bases at V and 7 bases at J; junction bases unmatched: 5. This CDR3 region has 12 residues. CDR3: CARTGAHGELFF. The DNA for the CDR3 is TGTGCCAGAACAGGGGCACACGGGGAGCTGTTTTTT.

The V call is TRBV3-1, the J call TRBJ2-7, with TRBD2 matching over 9 bases. CDR1 is LGHDT and CDR2 is YNNKEL in the germline V gene (reference sequence). The junction had 10 bases not matched to a gene; V was cut back by 4 bases and J by 0 bases. This CDR3 is built from 17 residues. As DNA, the CDR3 is TGTGCCAGCAGCCTGCGGGTTAGCGGGGGTAGCTCCTACGAGCAGTACTTC. It yields the protein CASSLRVSGGSSYEQYF.

This clonotype was found a few times. The chain recombines TRBV20-1 with TRBJ1-4; possibly TRBD1 for D (5 bases). V was cut by 0 bases and J by 9 bases, with 14 bases left in between. The V gene's germline CDR1 is DFQATT and CDR2 SNEGSKA (reference sequence). The CDR3 is 14 residues long. The CDR3 bases are TGCAGTGCTAGAGATGACCAGGGCAAACAAAAACTGTTTTTT. Protein: CSARDDQGKQKLFF.

V usage is TRBV10-1 and J usage is TRBJ2-7; D remains unclear. V gave up 2 bases and J gave up 0 bases, with 11 bases separating them. CDR1 and CDR2 from the germline V gene are WNHNN and SYGVQD (reference sequence). This CDR3 comprises 15 residues. CDR3 sequence (DNA): TGCGCCAGCAGTGAGCGGCCAGCTCTCTCCTACGAGCAGTACGTC. Residues: CASSERPALSYEQYV.

The rearrangement links TRBV24-1 to TRBJ2-3, with D uncertain. In germline, CDR1 is KGHDR, CDR2 SFDVKD. V lost 3 bases, J lost 0 bases, and 6 bases lay in between. CDR3 length: 14 residues. The CDR3 bases are TGTGCCACCAGTGATGCTACTAGCACAGATACGCAGTATTTT. Translated, it gives CATSDATSTDTQYF.

This clonotype was recorded a few times. This chain uses TRBV10-3 with TRBJ1-1; the D is unclear. Germline V gene data show CDR1 as ENHRY and CDR2 as SYGVKD. The CDR3 runs 13 residues. V was pared by 4 bases and J by 3 bases, with 9 bases between. The CDR3 loop reads CAISARPDTEAFF. The CDR3 DNA sequence: TGTGCCATCAGTGCGCGACCGGACACTGAAGCTTTCTTT.

This clonotype appeared a few times. This chain links TRBV19 with TRBJ2-3; weak D call: TRBD2 (6 bases). Germline CDR1 reads LNHDA; CDR2 reads SQIVND (reference sequence). The CDR3 length is 16 residues. Trimming took 5 bases from V and 8 from J, leaving 23 bases between them. The CDR3 region is CASSLPLAEPLGTQYF. CDR3 coding DNA: TGTGCCAGTAGTCTCCCCTTAGCGGAGCCCTTGGGTACGCAGTATTTT.

This clonotype was picked up a small number of times. This rearrangement joins TRBV9 to TRBJ2-1; perhaps TRBD2 as D (5 bases). Germline-derived CDR1 and CDR2 are SGDLS and YYNGEE. This CDR3 has 14 residues. Trimming took off 3 bases at V and 7 bases at J, with 14 bases between the two ends. The CDR3 coding sequence is TGTGCCAGCAGCGAGCGGCGGGTCGCTAATGAGCAGTTCTTC. Translation gives CASSERRVANEQFF.

This clonotype was seen a few times. This chain links TRBV28 with TRBJ2-2; D is possibly TRBD2 (7 bases). Trimming shortened V by 3 bases and J by 6 bases, and 14 bases separated the two germline ends. This CDR3 region has 15 residues. Germline V gene lookup returns CDR1 MDHEN and CDR2 SYDVKM. CDR3 sequence (DNA): TGTGCCAGCAGTTTTGGGGGGGCGAGCGCCGGGGAGCTGTTTTTT. Amino acid sequence: CASSFGGASAGELFF.

As to this clonotype: A much bigger clone sits one base away, suggesting this may be a read error. As DNA, the CDR3 is TGTGCCAGCTTTTCGACAGGGGACGGCGACTATGGCTACATCTTC. As protein: CASFSTGDGDYGYIF. The rearrangement links TRBV18 to TRBJ1-2, with 8 bases identical to TRBD1. CDR1 KGHSH and CDR2 LQKENI come from the germline V gene. The CDR3 has 15 residues.

This clonotype was seen more than once but under ten times. The chain carries TRBV5-1 and TRBJ1-5; no definite D call. V lost 0 bases and J 7 bases, leaving 11 bases between the germline ends. Germline CDR1 is SGHRS and CDR2 is YFSETQ. The CDR3 spans 14 residues. The CDR3 is CASSLDALSQPQHF. CDR3 coding DNA: TGCGCCAGCAGCTTGGATGCCCTTAGCCAGCCCCAGCATTTT.

This clonotype was counted only a few times. The V gene is TRBV7-9, the J gene TRBJ2-5, with 10 bases that match TRBD1. Per germline, CDR1 SEHNR and CDR2 FQNEAQ (reference sequence). Trimming removed 4 bases from V and 5 bases from J; junction bases left unmatched: 4. The CDR3 covers 14 residues. Here the CDR3 reads CASSYGTGAETQYF. The CDR3, as DNA: TGTGCCAGCAGCTACGGGACAGGGGCCGAGACCCAGTACTTC.

The CDR3 loop is CASSPERGADTQYF. Written as DNA, the CDR3 is TGTGCCAGCAGCCCGGAGCGGGGGGCAGATACGCAGTATTTT. V is TRBV4-2 and J is TRBJ2-3, with 9 bases identical to TRBD2. The V gene end was trimmed by 4 bases and the J gene end by 4 bases; junction bases not matched to a gene: 3. CDR3 length: 14 residues. Germline loops: CDR1 LGHNA, CDR2 YNFKEQ.

The chain is built from TRBV7-2 and TRBJ2-5; 9 bases map to TRBD1. The germline CDR1 and CDR2 sequences are SGHTA and FQGNSA. The V and J ends lost 6 bases and 5 bases, in that order; junction bases with no gene match: 13. The CDR3 has 16 residues. CDR3 residues: CASRLQEGDRAETQYF. CDR3 in DNA: TGTGCCAGCAGACTTCAGGAAGGGGACAGGGCGGAGACCCAGTACTTC.

The chain recombines TRBV7-3 with TRBJ1-2; D is possibly TRBD1 (5 bases). V dropped 5 bases and J dropped 6 bases, with 13 bases sitting between them. This CDR3 has 13 residues. Germline V gene sequence: CDR1 SGHTA, CDR2 FQGTGA. The CDR3 DNA sequence: TGTGCCAGCAGCCCAGGGCCGGGGGATGGCTACACCTTC. Its translation is CASSPGPGDGYTF.

This clonotype was observed a few times. This rearrangement joins TRBV18 to TRBJ2-5; no definite D call. Germline loops: CDR1 KGHSH, CDR2 LQKENI. This CDR3 is 15 amino acids long. Trimming took 1 base from V and 9 from J, leaving 18 bases between them. CDR3: CASSPQARHEVSQYF. The CDR3 nucleotides read TGTGCCAGCTCACCACAGGCGCGCCACGAGGTGTCCCAGTACTTC.

Only a few counts were recorded for this clonotype. V usage is TRBV25-1 and J usage is TRBJ1-1; D call uncertain. Between the trimmed V and J ends, which lost 4 bases and 8 bases, there was a span of 17 bases. Germline assignment: CDR1 MGHDK and CDR2 SYGVNS. The CDR3 contains 14 residues. CDR3 in amino acids: CASSVRFDGLEAFF. The DNA of the CDR3 is TGTGCCAGCAGTGTCAGGTTTGATGGACTCGAAGCTTTCTTT.